The clone carrying this T cell receptor beta chain was observed a handful of times. The antigen remains undetermined. V was pared by 2 bases and J by 1 base, with 8 bases between. The CDR3 loop spans 14 amino acids. In germline, CDR1 is MDHEN, CDR2 SYDVKM. The entry originates in a study of T cell repertoires in cytomegalovirus infection. In the study overall: Selected CMV epitopes included recently identified HLA-C-restricted ones as well as well-studied HLA-B-restricted ones. Both a matching HLA type and CMV infection were indicated by public TCR beta signatures. Findings of the study overall: Cumulative frequency (of public TCR beta family members) identified carriers of CMV plus the relevant HLA. What dominated the ex vivo response were HLA-C-restricted CMV-specific TCR beta clonotypes.

TCRdb re-derived calls from the reads in MiXCR, one entry per CDR3 protein. The table lists some 800,000 distinct CDR3 sequences, almost 30% of them singletons. The sample here was cultured CD8+ T cells from PBMCs, taken from culture after CMV antigen stimulation. The chain carries TRBV28 and TRBJ2-5, with a tentative D call TRBD2 (5 bases). This receptor was taken from a human donor in good health (CMV status not recorded). Some clones in this sample may be carry-over from other donors' samples. CDR3 nucleotide sequence: TGTGCCAGCAGTTTACGGGAAGGCCAAGAGACCCAGTACTTC. Its translation: CASSLREGQETQYF.